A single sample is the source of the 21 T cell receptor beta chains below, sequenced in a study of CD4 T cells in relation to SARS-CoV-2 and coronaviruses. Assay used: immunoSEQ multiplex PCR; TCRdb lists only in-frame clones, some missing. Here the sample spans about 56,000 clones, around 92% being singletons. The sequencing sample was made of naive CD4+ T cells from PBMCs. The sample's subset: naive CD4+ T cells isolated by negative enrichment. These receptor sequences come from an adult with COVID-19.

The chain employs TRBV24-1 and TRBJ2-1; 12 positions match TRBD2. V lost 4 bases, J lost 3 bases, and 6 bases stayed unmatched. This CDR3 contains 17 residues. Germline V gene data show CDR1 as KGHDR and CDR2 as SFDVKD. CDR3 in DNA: TGTGCCACCAGTGACCAGACTAGCGGGAGTTTCTACAATGAGCAGTTCTTC. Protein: CATSDQTSGSFYNEQFF.

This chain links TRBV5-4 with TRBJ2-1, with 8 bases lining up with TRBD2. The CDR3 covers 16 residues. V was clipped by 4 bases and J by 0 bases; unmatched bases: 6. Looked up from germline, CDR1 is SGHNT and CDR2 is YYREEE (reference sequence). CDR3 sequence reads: CASSRAGGLSYNEQFF. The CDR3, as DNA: TGTGCCAGCAGCCGGGCGGGAGGCCTCTCCTACAATGAGCAGTTCTTC.

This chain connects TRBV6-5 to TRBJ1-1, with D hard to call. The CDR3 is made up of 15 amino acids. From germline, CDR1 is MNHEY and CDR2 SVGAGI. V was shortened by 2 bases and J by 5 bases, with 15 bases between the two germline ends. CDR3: CASSYNRGGRTEAFF. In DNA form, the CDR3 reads TGTGCCAGCAGTTACAATCGGGGAGGTAGGACTGAAGCTTTCTTT.

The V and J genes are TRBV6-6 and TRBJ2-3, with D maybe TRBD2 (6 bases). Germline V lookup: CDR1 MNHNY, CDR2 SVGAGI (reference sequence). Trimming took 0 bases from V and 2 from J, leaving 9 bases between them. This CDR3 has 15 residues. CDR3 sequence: CASSYSASDTDTQYF. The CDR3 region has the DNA TGTGCCAGCAGTTACTCAGCTAGCGACACAGATACGCAGTATTTT.

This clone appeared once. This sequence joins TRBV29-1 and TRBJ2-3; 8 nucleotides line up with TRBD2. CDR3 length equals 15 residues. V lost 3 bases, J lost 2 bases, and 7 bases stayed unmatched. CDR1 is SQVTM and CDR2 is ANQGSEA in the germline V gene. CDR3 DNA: TGCAGCGTTGATACCAGCGGGAGTCCCACAGATACGCAGTATTTT. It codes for CSVDTSGSPTDTQYF.

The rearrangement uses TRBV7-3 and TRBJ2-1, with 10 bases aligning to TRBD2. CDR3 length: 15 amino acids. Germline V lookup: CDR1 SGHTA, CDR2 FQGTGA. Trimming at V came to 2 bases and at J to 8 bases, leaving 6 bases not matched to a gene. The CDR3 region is CASSLVSSGSHEQFF. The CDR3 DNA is TGTGCCAGCAGCTTAGTCTCTAGCGGGAGCCATGAGCAGTTCTTC.

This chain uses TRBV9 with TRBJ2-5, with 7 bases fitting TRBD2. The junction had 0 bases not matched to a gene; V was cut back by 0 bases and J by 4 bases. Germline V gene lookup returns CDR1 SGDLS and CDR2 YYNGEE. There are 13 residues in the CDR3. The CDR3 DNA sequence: TGTGCCAGCAGCGTAGCGGGAGGAGAGACCCAGTACTTC. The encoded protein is CASSVAGGETQYF.

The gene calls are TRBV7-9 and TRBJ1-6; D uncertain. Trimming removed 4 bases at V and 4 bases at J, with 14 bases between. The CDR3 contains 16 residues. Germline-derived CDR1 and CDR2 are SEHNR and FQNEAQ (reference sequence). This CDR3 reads CASSSRTSSYNSPLHF. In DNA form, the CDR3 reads TGTGCCAGCAGCTCACGCACATCAAGTTATAATTCACCCCTCCACTTT.

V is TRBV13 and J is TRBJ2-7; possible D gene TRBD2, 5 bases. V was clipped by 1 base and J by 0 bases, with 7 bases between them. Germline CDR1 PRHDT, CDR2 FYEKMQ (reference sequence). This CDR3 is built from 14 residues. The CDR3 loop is CASSLAGSSYEQYF. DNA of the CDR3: TGTGCCAGCAGCTTAGCGGGGAGCTCCTACGAGCAGTACTTC.

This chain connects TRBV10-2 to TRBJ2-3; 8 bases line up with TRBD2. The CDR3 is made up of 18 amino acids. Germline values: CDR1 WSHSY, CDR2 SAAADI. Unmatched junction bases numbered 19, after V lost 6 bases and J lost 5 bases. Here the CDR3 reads CASRTRPFAGGREDTQYF. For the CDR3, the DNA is TGCGCCAGCAGGACCCGACCGTTTGCGGGAGGTAGAGAAGATACGCAGTATTTT.

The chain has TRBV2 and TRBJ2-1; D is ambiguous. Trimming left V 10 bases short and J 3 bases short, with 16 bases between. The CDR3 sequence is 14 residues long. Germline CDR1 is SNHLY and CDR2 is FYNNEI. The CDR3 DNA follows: TGTGCCACCCCTGGGCTCAGCGTCTACAATGAGCAGTTCTTC. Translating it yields CATPGLSVYNEQFF.

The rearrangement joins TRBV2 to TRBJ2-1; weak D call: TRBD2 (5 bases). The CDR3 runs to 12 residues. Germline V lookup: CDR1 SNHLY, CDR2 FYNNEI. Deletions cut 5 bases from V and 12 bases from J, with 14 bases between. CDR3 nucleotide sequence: TGTGCCAGCAGTTCGGACTCCCCGTCGCAGTTCTTC. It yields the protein CASSSDSPSQFF.

CDR3 in DNA: TGTGCTAGTGGTTTGGTACTGAGCGGGAGGGGCGGGGAGCTGTTTTTT. This translates into CASGLVLSGRGGELFF. The chain has TRBV12-5 and TRBJ2-2, with 10 positions matching TRBD2. The germline V gene encodes CDR1 LGHNT and CDR2 FRNRAP. Trimming removed 0 bases from V and 7 bases from J; junction bases left unmatched: 5. The CDR3 extends over 16 amino acids.

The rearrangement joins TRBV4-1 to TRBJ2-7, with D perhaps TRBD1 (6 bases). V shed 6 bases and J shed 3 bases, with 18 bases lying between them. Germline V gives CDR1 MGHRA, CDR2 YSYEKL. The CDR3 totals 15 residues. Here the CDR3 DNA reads TGCGCCAGCAGGCAAATCGGGACATCCCGCTACGAGCAGTACTTC. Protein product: CASRQIGTSRYEQYF.

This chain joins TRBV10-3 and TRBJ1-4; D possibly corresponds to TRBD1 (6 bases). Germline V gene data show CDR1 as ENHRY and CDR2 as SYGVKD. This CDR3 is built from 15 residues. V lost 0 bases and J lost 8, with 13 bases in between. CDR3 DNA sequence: TGTGCCATCAGTGAGTCCTCAGGGGTAGTGGAAAAACTGTTTTTT. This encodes CAISESSGVVEKLFF.

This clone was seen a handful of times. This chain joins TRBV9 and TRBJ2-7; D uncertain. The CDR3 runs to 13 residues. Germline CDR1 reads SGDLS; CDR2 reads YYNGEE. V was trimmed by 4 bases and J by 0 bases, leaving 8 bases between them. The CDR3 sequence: CASSLMGSYEQYF. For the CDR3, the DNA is TGTGCCAGCAGCCTTATGGGCTCCTACGAGCAGTACTTC.

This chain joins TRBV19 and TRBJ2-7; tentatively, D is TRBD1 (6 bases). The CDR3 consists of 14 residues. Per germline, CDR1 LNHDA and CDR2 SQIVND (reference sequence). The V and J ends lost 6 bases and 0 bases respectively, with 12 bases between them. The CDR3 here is CASRKTGSSYEQYF. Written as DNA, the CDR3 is TGTGCCAGTAGAAAGACAGGCAGCTCCTACGAGCAGTACTTC.

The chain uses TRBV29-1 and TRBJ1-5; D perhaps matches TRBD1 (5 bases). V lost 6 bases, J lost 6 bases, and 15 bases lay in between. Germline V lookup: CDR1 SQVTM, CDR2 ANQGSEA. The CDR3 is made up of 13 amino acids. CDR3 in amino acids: CSVAGTGSQPQHF. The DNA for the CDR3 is TGCAGCGTGGCCGGGACGGGGAGTCAGCCCCAGCATTTT.

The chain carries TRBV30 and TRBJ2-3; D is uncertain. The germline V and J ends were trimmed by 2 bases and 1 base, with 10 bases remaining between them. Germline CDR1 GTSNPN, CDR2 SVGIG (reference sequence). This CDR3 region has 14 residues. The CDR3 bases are TGTGCCTGGAGTACAGACGCGCGCACAGATACGCAGTATTTT. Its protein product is CAWSTDARTDTQYF. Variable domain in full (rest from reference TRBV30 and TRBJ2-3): SQTIHQWPATLVQPVGSPLSLECTVEGTSNPNLYWYRQAAGRGLQLLFYSVGIGQISSEVPQNLSASRPQDRQFILSSKKLLLSDSGFYLCAWSTDARTDTQYFGPGTRLTVL.

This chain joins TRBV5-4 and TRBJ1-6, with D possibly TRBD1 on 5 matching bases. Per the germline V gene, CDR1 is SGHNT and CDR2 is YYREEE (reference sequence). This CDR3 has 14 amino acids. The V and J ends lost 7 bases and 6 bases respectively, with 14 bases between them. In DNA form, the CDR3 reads TGTGCCAGCGTTGGGGGATTAGTTAATTCACCCCTCCACTTT. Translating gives CASVGGLVNSPLHF. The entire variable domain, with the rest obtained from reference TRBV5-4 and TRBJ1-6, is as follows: ETGVTQSPTHLIKTRGQQVTLRCSSQSGHNTVSWYQQALGQGPQFIFQYYREEENGRGNFPPRFSGLQFPNYSSELNVNALELDDSALYLCASVGGLVNSPLHFGNGTRLTVT.

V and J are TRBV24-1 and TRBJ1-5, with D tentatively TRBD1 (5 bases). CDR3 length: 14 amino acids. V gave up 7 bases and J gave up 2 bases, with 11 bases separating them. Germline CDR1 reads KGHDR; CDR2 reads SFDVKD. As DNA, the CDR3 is TGTGCCACCAGCGAGGGACGCGGCAATCAGCCCCAGCATTTT. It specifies CATSEGRGNQPQHF.